This T cell receptor (beta chain) comes out of a study of immune evolution from preneoplasia to lung adenocarcinoma. Produced via immunoSEQ multiplex PCR; TCRdb's table is partial and in-frame only. The sample records some 8,000 clones, about two thirds being singletons. The germline CDR1 and CDR2 sequences are LNHDA and SQIVND (reference sequence). V lost 6 bases and J 3 bases, leaving 9 bases between the germline ends. The CDR3 is 12 residues long. This clonotype was obtained from an older donor with lung adenocarcinoma. Some clones in this sample may be carry-over from other donors' samples. The sequenced material came from FFPE lung adenocarcinoma in situ tissue. This chain links TRBV19 with TRBJ2-7; D perhaps matches TRBD1 (5 bases). The CDR3 reads CASSPDSYEQYF. The DNA for the CDR3 is TGTGCCAGTAGCCCCGACAGCTACGAGCAGTACTTC.